Detailed here is one T cell receptor (beta chain). This entry comes from a study of blood T cell repertoires in COVID-19. Profiled with immunoSEQ multiplex PCR; TCRdb holds only in-frame clones, not every one. Among approximately 70,000 clones listed, about four fifths were seen once. The CDR3 totals 15 residues. Trimming removed 5 bases at V and 0 bases at J, with 11 bases between. CDR1 is MDHEN, CDR2 SYDVKM, per germline. J is TRBJ1-5 and V is TRBV28, with a weak D call TRBD1 (6 bases). This TCR came from a woman aged 80 or over with acute or convalescent COVID-19. The sequencing sample was made of peripheral blood. The CDR3 DNA is TGTGCCAGCAGTCCCGGGACATTTAGCAATCAGCCCCAGCATTTT. It specifies CASSPGTFSNQPQHF. Using reference TRBV28 and TRBJ1-5 for the parts outside the CDR3, the full variable domain is DVKVTQSSRYLVKRTGEKVFLECVQDMDHENMFWYRQDPGLGLRLIYFSYDVKMKEKGDIPEGYSVSREKKERFSLILESASTNQTSMYLCASSPGTFSNQPQHFGDGTRLSIL.